The rows below give T cell receptor beta chains drawn from one sample of a study of blood T cell repertoires in COVID-19. Generated by immunoSEQ multiplex PCR, the TCRdb table keeps only in-frame clones and is missing some. The table shows 150,000 to 200,000 clones, with about 88% occurring only once. The sequencing sample was made of peripheral blood. The receptors originated from a young man who had recovered from COVID-19. CDR3s include the opening cysteine and the closing phenylalanine or tryptophan. A D gene is named only where the DNA matches it firmly. A clone size is listed for some rows: how often the clone was seen (once, few, many), or a class if it is expanded.

TRBV7-9,TRBD2,NA,TRBJ2-4,TGTGCCAGCAGCCTTGGGACTAGCGGGAGTGGTGGAAACATTCAGTACTTC,CASSLGTSGSGGNIQYF
TRBV4-3,TRBD2,NA,TRBJ2-1,TGCGCCAGCAGCCAAGCTATGGCGGGAGGGCCGAACAATGAGCAGTTCTTC,CASSQAMAGGPNNEQFF
TRBV15,TRBD2,once,TRBJ2-3,TGTGCCACCAGCAGAGATCAAGGGGGACTAGCGGGATCAGATACGCAGTATTTT,CATSRDQGGLAGSDTQYF
TRBV19,TRBD1,NA,TRBJ1-2,TGTGCCAGTAGTATAGCAGGGGGCGCTAACTATGGCTACACCTTC,CASSIAGGANYGYTF
TRBV12-3/TRBV12-4,NA,NA,TRBJ1-1,TGTGCCAGCAGTTTAGCTATGAACACTGAAGCTTTCTTT,CASSLAMNTEAFF
TRBV27,NA,NA,TRBJ1-1,TGTGCCAGCAGTTGGGGCGGATACACTGAAGCTTTCTTT,CASSWGGYTEAFF
TRBV25-1,TRBD2,once,TRBJ2-5,TGTGCCAGCAGTGTGGGACTAATTGGGGGGGAGACCCAGTACTTC,CASSVGLIGGETQYF
TRBV11-1,NA,NA,TRBJ1-1,TGTGCCAGCAGCTTTACGGGTAATGAAGCTTTCTTT,CASSFTGNEAFF
TRBV7-9,NA,NA,TRBJ1-6,TGTGCCAGCCGGCAGGATAATTCACCCCTCCACTTT,CASRQDNSPLHF
TRBV15,NA,NA,TRBJ1-1,TGTGCCACCAGCAGAGAGGTAGGAACAGGGCTTAGGGCTGAAGCTTTCTTT,CATSREVGTGLRAEAFF
TRBV19,TRBD2,NA,TRBJ2-1,TGTGCCAGTAGTATAGGAGCGGGAGTCAGGAATGAGCAGTTCTTC,CASSIGAGVRNEQFF
TRBV14,NA,once,TRBJ1-2,TGTGCCAGCAGCCAAGCAGTGTTGACAGACCCTTATGGCTACACCTTC,CASSQAVLTDPYGYTF
TRBV19,TRBD1,NA,TRBJ1-1,TGTGCCAGTAGTACGGGACAGGGGAACACTGAAGCTTTCTTT,CASSTGQGNTEAFF
TRBV9,TRBD1,NA,TRBJ2-7,TGTGCCAGCAGCCCCGGGGGACAGGGTGGCTACGAGCAGTACTTC,CASSPGGQGGYEQYF
TRBV9,NA,NA,TRBJ1-3,TGTGCCAGCAGCACCCCAGGTGCTGGAAACACCATATATTTT,CASSTPGAGNTIYF
TRBV27,NA,NA,TRBJ2-1,TGTGCCAGCAGCCGCTTGGGGGGAACCTACAATGAGCAGTTCTTC,CASSRLGGTYNEQFF
TRBV19,TRBD2,NA,TRBJ2-1,TGTGCCAGTAGTTTATCTAGCGGGAGGCACAATGAGCAGTTCTTC,CASSLSSGRHNEQFF